This is a list of T cell receptor beta chains from one sample in a study of Tregs in tolerant kidney transplant recipients. The protocol was immunoSEQ multiplex PCR, while the TCRdb copy is restricted to in-frame clones and leaves out a portion. The top ten hold about 1.6% of the sample, which has about 81,000 clones, roughly 90% seen once. Sequences were derived from CD4+ T cells from blood (PBMCs), sampled 24 months after the transplant. These receptors all stem from a human patient who received a combined kidney and bone marrow transplant. Part of the T cells may come from the graft donor. CDR3s include the opening cysteine and the closing phenylalanine or tryptophan. D genes are given only for firm matches. The listing skips clone size in some rows; elsewhere it reads once, few, many or a size class.

v_call,j_call,d_call,clone_size,cdr3_nt,cdr3_aa
TRBV30,TRBJ2-1,TRBD2,once,TGTGCCTGGAGTGGGCGACAGGGGACGAGGGGACTAGCGGGATCCAATGAGCAGTTCTTC,CAWSGRQGTRGLAGSNEQFF
TRBV2,TRBJ2-5,TRBD2,-,TGTGCCACCACTCTAGACCGAAGCGGGGGAGAGACCCAGTACTTC,CATTLDRSGGETQYF
TRBV11-3,TRBJ2-7,TRBD2,-,TGTGCCAGCAGCGGCCTAGCGGGTAGCTCCTACGAGCAGTACTTC,CASSGLAGSSYEQYF
TRBV7-8,TRBJ2-7,TRBD1,-,TGTGCCAGCAGCTCCCACCTAGGACAGGGGCGCAACGAGCAGTACTTC,CASSSHLGQGRNEQYF
TRBV5-1,TRBJ1-2,-,-,TGCGCCAGCAGCTTGGGGACAGAGCGCATCTATGGCTACACCTTC,CASSLGTERIYGYTF
TRBV11-3,TRBJ2-1,TRBD2,-,TGTGCCAGCAGCTTAGTTCGGACTAGCGGGAGTATGGATGAGCAGTTCTTC,CASSLVRTSGSMDEQFF
TRBV7-2,TRBJ1-3,TRBD1,-,TGTGCCAGCAGCTTAGCGCTGACAGGGGCTGGAAACACCATATATTTT,CASSLALTGAGNTIYF
TRBV13,TRBJ2-7,-,-,TGTGCCAGGCCCGGGGGGCGGGCAGATTCCTACGAGCAGTACTTC,CARPGGRADSYEQYF
TRBV10-3,TRBJ2-2,TRBD1,-,TGTGCCATCAGTAAAAAACAGGGGGCGGTGGGAAACACCGGGGAGCTGTTTTTT,CAISKKQGAVGNTGELFF
TRBV2,TRBJ2-1,-,-,TGTGCCAGCAGAGGAAGCGGCTATTACAATGAGCAGTTCTTC,CASRGSGYYNEQFF
TRBV7-3,TRBJ1-5,-,-,TGTGCCCAGCTTGGCAGCGCCTATAGCAATCAGCCCCAGCATTTT,CAQLGSAYSNQPQHF
TRBV4-1,TRBJ2-5,TRBD1,once,TGCGCCAGCAGCCAACAGCCGGGACAGCAAGAGACCCAGTACTTC,CASSQQPGQQETQYF
TRBV7-6,TRBJ1-2,TRBD1,once,TGTGCCAGCAGCCGAGGTCCCGGGACAGGGAACTATGGCTACACCTTC,CASSRGPGTGNYGYTF
TRBV5-1,TRBJ1-6,TRBD1,-,TGCGCCAGCAGCTTTGAAAGGGGGCAAGGTAATTCCCCCCTCCACTTT,CASSFERGQGNSPLHF
TRBV6-5,TRBJ1-6,TRBD1,-,TGTGCCAGCAAGCAGGGGGGTGGGAATTCACCCCTCCACTTT,CASKQGGGNSPLHF
TRBV6-5,TRBJ2-5,TRBD2,-,TGTGCCAGCAGTTACGGACGGGGGGGAGGGGAGACCCAGTACTTC,CASSYGRGGGETQYF
TRBV6-1,TRBJ2-5,TRBD2,-,TGTGCCAGCTATGACCGGGGGGTGACGTGGGAGACCCAGTACTTC,CASYDRGVTWETQYF